Presented here are 7 T cell receptor beta chains from one specimen sequenced in a study of blood T cell repertoires in COVID-19 (dated by TCRdb to 2020 to 2022). Libraries came from the immunoSEQ multiplex PCR assay. In its TCRdb copy, this immuneACCESS table keeps in-frame sequences only and misses some clones. Where compared with another copy, unresolved V genes explain less than half of these, and the others have no known cause. The table for this sample lists around 140,000 clones; about three quarters of them were counted only once. The top ten clones comprise around 3.2% of the sample. The sample comprised PBMCs or T cells enriched from blood (not recorded which). The receptors shown here come from a woman aged 45-65 years who had recovered from COVID-19.

The rearrangement links TRBV4-2 to TRBJ2-7, with TRBD1 matching over 10 bases. The V gene's germline CDR1 is LGHNA and CDR2 YNFKEQ. V lost 4 bases and J lost 5; bases outside the gene matches: 8. The CDR3 extends over 15 amino acids. In DNA, the CDR3 is TGTGCCAGCAGCCCAAGGACAGGGGGTCGCGACGAGCAGTACTTC. Its protein is CASSPRTGGRDEQYF.

The V call is TRBV28, the J call TRBJ1-6, with D possibly being TRBD1 (6 bases). Germline-derived CDR1 and CDR2 are MDHEN and SYDVKM. The CDR3 is made up of 15 amino acids. The V end lost 6 bases, the J end lost 11 bases, and 20 bases lay between the germline ends. CDR3 bases: TGTGCCAGCAGCTCCAGGGGTAGAGGGGTGACACCCCTCCACTTT. Its protein product is CASSSRGRGVTPLHF.

The chain is built from TRBV6-4 and TRBJ2-7, with D possibly being TRBD2 (5 bases). V was shortened by 6 bases and J by 8 bases, with 17 bases between the two germline ends. Germline V gene lookup returns CDR1 MRHNA and CDR2 SNTAGT. This CDR3 region has 13 residues. The CDR3 loop is CASSLERDGQQYF. In DNA form, the CDR3 reads TGTGCCAGCAGCTTAGAGAGGGATGGTCAGCAGTACTTC.

The chain links TRBV7-9 to TRBJ1-4; D is undetermined. Germline CDR1 is SEHNR and CDR2 is FQNEAQ (reference sequence). The CDR3 has 15 residues. The V gene lost 2 bases and the J gene lost 8 bases, with 15 bases spanning the gap. The CDR3 nucleotides are TGTGCCAGCAGCTTACCGGTCCTTTCGGGGGAAAAACTGTTTTTT. As protein: CASSLPVLSGEKLFF.

The chain carries TRBV3-1 (or the pseudogene TRBV3-2) and TRBJ1-1; D unclear. Trimming pared 0 bases from V and 9 bases from J, leaving 8 bases between. This CDR3 spans 12 amino acids. In germline, CDR1 is LGHDT, CDR2 YNNKEL (reference sequence). DNA for the CDR3: TGTGCCAGCAGCCAAGAGGCCAGAAAAGCTTTCTTT. It specifies CASSQEARKAFF.

The chain combines TRBV7-2 with TRBJ1-6; no clear D gene. CDR3 length: 13 residues. CDR1 and CDR2 (germline): SGHTA, FQGNSA. Trimming took off 2 bases at V and 10 bases at J, with 9 bases between the two ends. As DNA, the CDR3 is TGTGCCAGCAGCTTACAGGTGTTGTCACCCCTCCACTTT. Its translation is CASSLQVLSPLHF.

The chain joins TRBV16 to TRBJ1-5, with 7 bases that match TRBD1. Germline V CDR1 and CDR2: KGHSY, FQNENV. This CDR3 contains 15 residues. V lost 1 base and J lost 6; bases outside the gene matches: 6. CDR3 sequence: CASSQYLGGSQPQHF. The CDR3 bases are TGTGCCAGCAGCCAATATCTAGGGGGCAGTCAGCCCCAGCATTTT.